The TCR beta chain described here comes from a study of OX40 agonist ivuxolimab in advanced cancers. The wider study: Checkpoint inhibitors had been given previously to roughly 40% of patients.

Method: immunoSEQ multiplex PCR; TCRdb's copy keeps in-frame clones and lacks some. The repertoire holds approximately 69,000 clones, with roughly 83% as singletons. V lost 4 bases and J lost 2, with 4 bases in between. The CDR3 contains 12 residues. Germline-derived CDR1 and CDR2 are SGHTA and FQGNSA. V is TRBV7-2 and J is TRBJ2-3, with D hard to call. The source is an adult with an advanced solid tumor such as melanoma, head and neck, liver or kidney cancer. Material: CD4+ or CD8+ T cells sorted from blood, obtained in a trial of the OX40 agonist ivuxolimab. CDR3 nucleotides: TGTGCCAGCAGCTCACACACAGATACGCAGTATTTT. It encodes CASSSHTDTQYF. Complete variable domain (other parts from reference TRBV7-2 and TRBJ2-3): GAGVSQSPSNKVTEKGKDVELRCDPISGHTALYWYRQSLGQGLEFLIYFQGNSAPDKSGLPSDRFSAERTGGSVSTLTIQRTQQEDSAVYLCASSSHTDTQYFGPGTRLTVL.